The sequence of this T cell receptor beta chain was determined in a study of blood T cell repertoires in COVID-19. TCRdb keeps only in-frame clones here, not all; method: immunoSEQ multiplex PCR. The sample comprises about 140,000 clones, 70% to 85% of which are singletons, and approximately 3.6% rests with the top ten. CDR3 length: 15 residues. V was shortened by 1 base and J by 2 bases, with 9 bases between the two germline ends. From germline, CDR1 is LGHNA and CDR2 YNFKEQ. This TCR came from a man aged 60-69 years with acute or convalescent COVID-19. The gene calls are TRBV4-2 and TRBJ1-5; a possible D gene is TRBD1 (6 bases). Material: peripheral blood. CDR3 in amino acids: CASSQAGGGNQPQHF. DNA of the CDR3: TGTGCCAGCAGCCAAGCGGGGGGCGGCAATCAGCCCCAGCATTTT.